These 18 T cell receptor beta chains came from one sample sequenced in a study of blood T cell repertoires in COVID-19. Assay used: immunoSEQ multiplex PCR; TCRdb lists only in-frame clones, some missing. The sample lists around 130,000 clones, about 83% occurring once. Material for sequencing was peripheral blood. The source of these receptors is a man aged 50 to 59 with acute or convalescent COVID-19.

The chain links TRBV30 to TRBJ2-2; 8 nucleotides align to TRBD1. Per germline, CDR1 GTSNPN and CDR2 SVGIG (reference sequence). V lost 4 bases and J lost 3; bases outside the gene matches: 7. There are 15 residues in the CDR3. CDR3 sequence: CAWTMDRVDTGELFF. The DNA of the CDR3 is TGTGCCTGGACCATGGACAGGGTCGACACCGGGGAGCTGTTTTTT.

The chain employs TRBV5-1 and TRBJ2-3; TRBD1 matches 7 bases. The CDR3 runs to 16 residues. CDR1 is SGHRS and CDR2 is YFSETQ in the germline V gene. The junction had 6 bases not matched to a gene; V was cut back by 1 base and J by 1 base. The CDR3 nucleotides are TGCGCCAGCAGCTTGTTTGGACAGGATGGCACAGATACGCAGTATTTT. Encoded protein: CASSLFGQDGTDTQYF.

The chain links TRBV5-8 to TRBJ2-2; 7 positions agree with TRBD1. Unmatched junction bases numbered 11, after V lost 4 bases and J lost 5 bases. The germline V gene encodes CDR1 SGHTS and CDR2 YDEGEE. This CDR3 spans 16 amino acids. This CDR3 reads CASSRFTGAYTGELFF. DNA for the CDR3: TGTGCCAGCAGCCGTTTTACAGGGGCATATACCGGGGAGCTGTTTTTT.

The chain is built from TRBV3-1 (or the pseudogene TRBV3-2) and TRBJ2-1; possibly TRBD1 for D (6 bases). Germline CDR1 LGHDT, CDR2 YNNKEL (reference sequence). The CDR3 sequence is 16 residues long. V gave up 3 bases and J gave up 6 bases, with 18 bases separating them. CDR3 DNA: TGTGCCAGCAGCCAGAAAACAGGGCCCACTACCAATGAGCAGTTCTTC. It codes for CASSQKTGPTTNEQFF.

This chain uses TRBV18 with TRBJ1-4, with 8 bases identical to TRBD1. CDR3 size: 14 residues. The V and J ends lost 6 bases and 2 bases, in that order; junction bases with no gene match: 2. Germline loops: CDR1 KGHSH, CDR2 LQKENI. For the CDR3, the DNA is TGTGCCAGCTCTCGACAGGGGACTAATGAAAAACTGTTTTTT. It is translated as CASSRQGTNEKLFF.

V and J are TRBV28 and TRBJ2-5; TRBD1 matches 8 bases. Trimming cost V 6 bases and J 5 bases; bases outside gene matches: 5. CDR1 MDHEN and CDR2 SYDVKM come from the germline V gene. This CDR3 is 13 amino acids long. The CDR3 bases are TGTGCCAGCAGGTCGACAGGGGTTGAGACCCAGTACTTC. It codes for CASRSTGVETQYF. The complete variable domain, with remaining parts taken from reference TRBV28 and TRBJ2-5, reads DVKVTQSSRYLVKRTGEKVFLECVQDMDHENMFWYRQDPGLGLRLIYFSYDVKMKEKGDIPEGYSVSREKKERFSLILESASTNQTSMYLCASRSTGVETQYFGPGTRLLVL.

This chain uses TRBV19 with TRBJ1-5, with TRBD1 as a possible D gene (5 bases). Trimming stripped 3 bases from V and 2 bases from J, with 8 bases between. Germline lookup yields CDR1 LNHDA and CDR2 SQIVND (reference sequence). The CDR3 covers 14 residues. This CDR3 reads CASSISGGNQPQHF. CDR3 DNA sequence: TGTGCCAGTAGTATTTCGGGGGGCAATCAGCCCCAGCATTTT. The entire variable domain, with the rest obtained from reference TRBV19 and TRBJ1-5, is as follows: DGGITQSPKYLFRKEGQNVTLSCEQNLNHDAMYWYRQDPGQGLRLIYYSQIVNDFQKGDIAEGYSVSREKKESFPLTVTSAQKNPTAFYLCASSISGGNQPQHFGDGTRLSIL.

The chain is built from TRBV5-8 and TRBJ2-1; 9 nucleotides agree with TRBD1. Germline trimming cut 5 bases from V and 7 bases from J; bases unmatched to any gene: 4. The CDR3 runs to 13 residues. In germline, CDR1 is SGHTS, CDR2 YDEGEE. Here the CDR3 reads CASRRTGVNEQFF. DNA for the CDR3: TGTGCCAGCAGGAGGACAGGGGTAAATGAGCAGTTCTTC.

This chain uses TRBV30 with TRBJ1-3, with D possibly being TRBD1 (5 bases). The germline CDR1 and CDR2 sequences are GTSNPN and SVGIG (reference sequence). This CDR3 is built from 13 residues. Trimming took 0 bases from V and 11 from J, leaving 14 bases between them. CDR3 residues: CAWSVQVGAPIYF. The CDR3 DNA is TGTGCCTGGAGTGTACAGGTTGGGGCCCCCATATATTTT.

This clone was counted ten times or more. The chain has TRBV11-2 and TRBJ2-3; 11 positions agree with TRBD1. With 4 bases clipped from V and 7 bases from J, the junction kept 4 bases outside the gene matches. Germline-derived CDR1 and CDR2 are SGHAT and FQNNGV. The CDR3 contains 14 residues. CDR3 DNA: TGTGCCAGCAGCTGGGACAGGGGGGGATATACGCAGTATTTT. It specifies CASSWDRGGYTQYF.

This clone has a handful of counts. This chain links TRBV27 with TRBJ2-1, with 7 positions matching TRBD2. There are 14 residues in the CDR3. Trimming cost V 8 bases and J 2 bases; bases outside gene matches: 6. The germline gives CDR1 MNHEY, CDR2 SMNVEV (reference sequence). The CDR3 coding sequence is TGTGCCAGCTATGGTGGGGGGGCCTACAATGAGCAGTTCTTC. Protein sequence: CASYGGGAYNEQFF.

In its sample, this clone was seen a few times. This chain connects TRBV19 to TRBJ2-1, with D maybe TRBD1 (7 bases). Germline V gene data show CDR1 as LNHDA and CDR2 as SQIVND (reference sequence). The ends were cut back, 6 bases at V and 3 bases at J, with 24 bases in the middle. This CDR3 has 18 residues. CDR3 sequence (DNA): TGTGCCAGTAGCCTCTATAGACTGTCAGGGGGGAACTACAATGAGCAGTTCTTC. Amino acids: CASSLYRLSGGNYNEQFF.

This sequence joins TRBV3-1 (or the pseudogene TRBV3-2) and TRBJ2-1, with TRBD2 as a possible D gene (5 bases). The length of the CDR3 is 14 residues. V was clipped by 0 bases and J by 8 bases, with 11 bases between them. The germline gives CDR1 LGHDT, CDR2 YNNKEL (reference sequence). CDR3 residues: CASSQDHRGDEQFF. The CDR3 nucleotides are TGTGCCAGCAGCCAAGATCACCGGGGAGATGAGCAGTTCTTC.

This clone was seen only a few times. This chain uses TRBV29-1 with TRBJ1-2, with no clear D. The germline CDR1 and CDR2 sequences are SQVTM and ANQGSEA. The CDR3 has 13 amino acids. Trimming cost V 4 bases and J 7 bases, with 16 bases left between them. Here the CDR3 DNA reads TGCAGCGTTGGTCTCGGGTCCGGAGGTGGCTACACCTTC. Its protein is CSVGLGSGGGYTF.

As DNA, the CDR3 is TGTGCCAGCAGCTCCTCAGGGGGCGGGTTTGGCTACACCTTC. Its protein product is CASSSSGGGFGYTF. The V and J genes are TRBV5-8 and TRBJ1-2, with 8 positions matching TRBD1. The CDR3 has 14 amino acids. In germline, CDR1 is SGHTS, CDR2 YDEGEE. V trimming: 3 bases; J trimming: 7 bases; junction bases outside the gene matches: 8.

This clone was detected only a few times. This rearrangement joins TRBV6-5 to TRBJ2-3; TRBD2 matches 9 bases. The CDR3 runs 14 residues. The germline CDR1 and CDR2 sequences are MNHEY and SVGAGI. Trimming at V came to 7 bases and at J to 0 bases, leaving 2 bases not matched to a gene. CDR3 nucleotide sequence: TGTGCCAGCACCCTAGCGGGGAGCACAGATACGCAGTATTTT. Amino acid sequence: CASTLAGSTDTQYF.

The rearrangement joins TRBV19 to TRBJ1-2; 7 bases are a match to TRBD1. This CDR3 is built from 13 residues. Germline CDR1 LNHDA, CDR2 SQIVND (reference sequence). Trimming cost V 6 bases and J 6 bases; bases outside gene matches: 7. The CDR3 is CASSATGDDGYTF. As DNA, the CDR3 is TGTGCCAGTAGCGCTACAGGGGATGATGGCTACACCTTC.

This sequence joins TRBV25-1 and TRBJ1-1, with a weak D call TRBD1 (5 bases). This CDR3 contains 12 residues. Trimming pared 6 bases from V and 5 bases from J, leaving 10 bases between. Germline V gene lookup returns CDR1 MGHDK and CDR2 SYGVNS. The CDR3 sequence: CASSRVGTEAFF. The CDR3 DNA is TGTGCCAGCAGCAGGGTGGGTACTGAAGCTTTCTTT.